What follows are 19 T cell receptor beta chains derived from one specimen sequenced in a study of T cell clonotyping in hematopoietic cell transplantation. Method: immunoSEQ multiplex PCR; TCRdb's copy keeps in-frame clones and lacks some. The data show 25,000 to 30,000 clones, over 60% seen once. Indicated time point: recipient sample about 28 days before transplant, after cytoreduction. This specimen consisted of peripheral blood mononuclear cells, obtained before stem cell transplant. These receptors came from a woman aged 25 to 39 with chronic myeloid leukemia. Some clones in this sample may be carry-over from other donors' samples.

V and J are TRBV6-5 and TRBJ1-1; D is undetermined. The germline CDR1 and CDR2 sequences are MNHEY and SVGAGI. V dropped 11 bases and J dropped 1 base, with 8 bases sitting between them. This CDR3 has 11 residues. CDR3 protein: CAAHRNTEAFF. The CDR3, as DNA: TGTGCCGCACACAGGAACACTGAAGCTTTCTTT.

The chain joins TRBV6-5 to TRBJ2-2; 10 bases line up with TRBD1. There are 15 residues in the CDR3. The J segment lost 4 bases and the V segment lost 6 bases, leaving 5 bases of the junction unmatched. Germline V CDR1 and CDR2: MNHEY, SVGAGI. The CDR3 loop is CASRPRDRGTGELFF. DNA of the CDR3: TGTGCCAGCAGACCCCGGGACAGGGGCACCGGGGAGCTGTTTTTT.

The V and J genes are TRBV30 and TRBJ1-2; possible D gene TRBD1, 5 bases. From germline, CDR1 is GTSNPN and CDR2 SVGIG (reference sequence). Trimming took 3 bases from V and 7 from J, leaving 9 bases between them. The CDR3 sequence is 11 residues long. The CDR3 nucleotides are TGTGCCTGGAGCCCAGGGTCTGGCTACACCTTC. It codes for CAWSPGSGYTF.

CDR3 in DNA: TGCGCCAGCAGCCAAGATAGCACGGGACACTATTCCTACGAGCAGTACTTC. It yields the protein CASSQDSTGHYSYEQYF. V usage is TRBV4-3 and J usage is TRBJ2-7, with a possible D match to TRBD1 (6 bases). The CDR3 sequence is 17 residues long. Germline V gene lookup returns CDR1 LGHNA and CDR2 YSLEER. With 0 bases removed from V and 1 base from J, the gap between germline ends came to 16 bases.

The V call is TRBV4-3, the J call TRBJ1-2; the match to TRBD1 covers 7 bases. V was pared by 1 base and J by 1 base, with 3 bases of the junction left unmatched. Germline values: CDR1 LGHNA, CDR2 YSLEER. The CDR3 is made up of 15 amino acids. For the CDR3, the DNA is TGCGCCAGCAGCCAAGCCCGGGACAGTAACTATGGCTACACCTTC. Protein: CASSQARDSNYGYTF.

V usage is TRBV11-1 and J usage is TRBJ1-3; D gene unclear. The length of the CDR3 is 15 residues. The germline gives CDR1 SGHAT, CDR2 FQDESV (reference sequence). Trimming took off 3 bases at V and 0 bases at J, with 9 bases between the two ends. Here the CDR3 DNA reads TGTGCCAGCAGCTTGCTGAGGGACTCTGGAAACACCATATATTTT. This encodes CASSLLRDSGNTIYF.

The rearrangement joins TRBV19 to TRBJ1-1; no firm D call. The CDR3 covers 15 residues. With 3 bases removed from V and 3 bases from J, the gap between germline ends came to 14 bases. CDR1 LNHDA and CDR2 SQIVND come from the germline V gene (reference sequence). The CDR3 sequence: CASSIIGVGHTEAFF. CDR3 in DNA: TGTGCCAGTAGTATTATCGGGGTGGGTCACACTGAAGCTTTCTTT.

The rearrangement links TRBV6-5 to TRBJ1-1; D not resolved. With 4 bases removed from V and 2 bases from J, the gap between germline ends came to 8 bases. In germline, CDR1 is MNHEY, CDR2 SVGAGI. The CDR3 has 13 amino acids. The CDR3 DNA sequence: TGTGCCAGCAGTTCGGACCGAAACACTGAAGCTTTCTTT. It translates to CASSSDRNTEAFF.

The genes are TRBV11-2 and TRBJ2-5, with 9 bases that match TRBD1. J was trimmed by 5 bases and V by 1 base; bases with no gene match: 5. The CDR3 loop spans 15 amino acids. Germline-derived CDR1 and CDR2 are SGHAT and FQNNGV. CDR3 residues: CASSLVQGTGETQYF. The CDR3 DNA reads TGTGCCAGCAGCTTAGTTCAGGGGACAGGGGAGACCCAGTACTTC.

This clone was found a few times. This rearrangement joins TRBV28 to TRBJ1-2; no clear D gene. Per germline, CDR1 MDHEN and CDR2 SYDVKM. The CDR3 has 13 residues. Trimming removed 2 bases at V and 8 bases at J, with 12 bases between. The CDR3 DNA reads TGTGCCAGCAGTTTAGTGGGGTTGCGAGGCTACACCTTC. Amino acid sequence: CASSLVGLRGYTF.

This chain connects TRBV11-2 to TRBJ1-3; D not certain. Germline V lookup: CDR1 SGHAT, CDR2 FQNNGV. V lost 5 bases to trimming and J lost 0 bases, with 17 bases between them. The CDR3 covers 17 residues. CDR3 bases: TGTGCCAGCAGCGCTCGTACGGGCAGAAGCTCTGGAAACACCATATATTTT. Translated: CASSARTGRSSGNTIYF.

V and J are TRBV6-4 and TRBJ2-3; possible D gene TRBD2, 7 bases. V lost 3 bases, J lost 3 bases, and 13 bases lay in between. The CDR3 has 15 amino acids. CDR1 is MRHNA and CDR2 is SNTAGT in the germline V gene. The CDR3: CASSERGGATDTQYF. In DNA, the CDR3 is TGTGCCAGCAGTGAGAGAGGGGGGGCGACAGATACGCAGTATTTT.

This clone was counted between two and nine times. The chain combines TRBV13 with TRBJ2-4; no clear D gene. The ends were cut back, 3 bases at V and 9 bases at J, with 6 bases in the middle. Germline-derived CDR1 and CDR2 are PRHDT and FYEKMQ (reference sequence). The CDR3 is made up of 11 amino acids. The CDR3 protein is CASSFGSIQYF. The CDR3 bases are TGTGCCAGCAGCTTTGGTAGCATTCAGTACTTC. Looking up the rest from reference TRBV13 and TRBJ2-4 gives the full variable domain: AAGVIQSPRHLIKEKRETATLKCYPIPRHDTVYWYQQGPGQDPQFLISFYEKMQSDKGSIPDRFSAQQFSDYHSELNMSSLELGDSALYFCASSFGSIQYFGAGTRLSVL.

In this sample, this clone turned up once. This chain uses TRBV19 with TRBJ1-6; D is unresolved. The CDR3 has 15 amino acids. The germline V gene encodes CDR1 LNHDA and CDR2 SQIVND (reference sequence). V dropped 6 bases and J dropped 7 bases, with 16 bases sitting between them. CDR3 protein: CASRPGELLNSPLHF. Here the CDR3 DNA reads TGTGCCAGTAGGCCCGGGGAGCTCCTGAATTCACCCCTCCACTTT.

CDR3 in amino acids: CASSRQGASYNEQFF. The CDR3 DNA follows: TGTGCCAGCAGTCGACAGGGGGCTTCCTACAATGAGCAGTTCTTC. The chain links TRBV6-5 to TRBJ2-1; 10 nucleotides match TRBD1. Germline V lookup: CDR1 MNHEY, CDR2 SVGAGI. Unmatched junction bases numbered 2, after V lost 5 bases and J lost 1 base. The CDR3 spans 15 residues.

The gene calls are TRBV25-1 and TRBJ1-3; TRBD1 is a possible D gene (5 bases). V was clipped by 3 bases and J by 4 bases, with 13 bases between them. The CDR3 consists of 15 residues. The germline gives CDR1 MGHDK, CDR2 SYGVNS. The chain's CDR3 is CASSEYPGTGNTIYF. The DNA of the CDR3 is TGTGCCAGCAGTGAGTACCCAGGGACCGGAAACACCATATATTTT.

V usage is TRBV6-5 and J usage is TRBJ1-2, with TRBD1 matching 8 bases. The CDR3 has 13 amino acids. CDR1 MNHEY and CDR2 SVGAGI come from the germline V gene. The V segment lost 2 bases and the J segment 7 bases; nucleotides outside the gene matches: 3. The CDR3 DNA follows: TGTGCCAGCAGTTACCAGGGGGCGGTTGGCTACACCTTC. Translation gives CASSYQGAVGYTF.

CDR3 in DNA: TGTGCCAGCAGCCCCGGGCAGGGTACCGCAGATACGCAGTATTTT. Protein: CASSPGQGTADTQYF. The rearrangement links TRBV6-5 to TRBJ2-3; weak D call: TRBD1 (5 bases). Between the trimmed V and J ends, which lost 6 bases and 4 bases, there was a span of 17 bases. This CDR3 region has 15 residues. CDR1 MNHEY and CDR2 SVGAGI come from the germline V gene.

The chain is built from TRBV14 and TRBJ1-1; possibly TRBD1 for D (6 bases). Germline V lookup: CDR1 SGHDN, CDR2 FVKESK. The CDR3 runs to 14 residues. Trimming took 2 bases from V and 3 from J, leaving 10 bases between them. Written as DNA, the CDR3 is TGTGCCAGCAGCCAACAAGGGGGTTACACTGAAGCTTTCTTT. Translation: CASSQQGGYTEAFF.